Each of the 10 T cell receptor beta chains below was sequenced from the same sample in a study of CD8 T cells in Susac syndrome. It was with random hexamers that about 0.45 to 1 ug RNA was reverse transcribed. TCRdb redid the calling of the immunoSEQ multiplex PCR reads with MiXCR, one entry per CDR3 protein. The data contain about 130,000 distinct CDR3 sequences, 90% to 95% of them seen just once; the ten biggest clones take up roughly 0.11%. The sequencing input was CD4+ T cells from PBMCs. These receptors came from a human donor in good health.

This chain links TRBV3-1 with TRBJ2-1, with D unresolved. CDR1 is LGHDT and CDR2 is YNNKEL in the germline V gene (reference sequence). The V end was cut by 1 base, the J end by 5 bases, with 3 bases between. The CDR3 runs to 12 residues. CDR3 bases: TGTGCCAGCAGCCAAGTCAACAATGAGCAGTTCTTC. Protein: CASSQVNNEQFF.

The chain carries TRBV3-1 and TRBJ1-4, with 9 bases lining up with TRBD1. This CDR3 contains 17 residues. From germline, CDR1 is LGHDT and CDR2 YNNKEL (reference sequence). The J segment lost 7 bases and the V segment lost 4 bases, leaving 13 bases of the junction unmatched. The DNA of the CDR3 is TGTGCCAGCAGCCCGGGACAGGGAAGGTCCGTTGGTGAAAAACTGTTTTTT. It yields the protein CASSPGQGRSVGEKLFF.

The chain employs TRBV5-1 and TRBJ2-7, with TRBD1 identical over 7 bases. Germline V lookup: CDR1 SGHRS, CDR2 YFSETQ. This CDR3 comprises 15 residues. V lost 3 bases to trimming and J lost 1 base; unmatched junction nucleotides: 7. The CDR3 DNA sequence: TGCGCCAGCAGCTCGGGACAGACTAAATCCTACGAGCAGTACTTC. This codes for CASSSGQTKSYEQYF.

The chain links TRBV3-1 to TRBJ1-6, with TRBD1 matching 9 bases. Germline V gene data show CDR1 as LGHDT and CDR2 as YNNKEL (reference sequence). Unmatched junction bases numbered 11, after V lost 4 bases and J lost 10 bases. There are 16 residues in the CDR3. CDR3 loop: CASSPQQGTGWSPLHF. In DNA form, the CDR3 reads TGTGCCAGCAGCCCACAACAGGGGACAGGGTGGTCACCCCTCCACTTT.

The CDR3 DNA reads TGTGCCAGCAGCCAACAGGGTCACACTGAAGCTTTCTTT. It encodes CASSQQGHTEAFF. The V call is TRBV12-3 or TRBV12-4, the J call TRBJ1-1; TRBD1 is a possible D gene (6 bases). Trimming took 6 bases from V and 3 from J, leaving 11 bases between them. The CDR3 is made up of 13 amino acids.

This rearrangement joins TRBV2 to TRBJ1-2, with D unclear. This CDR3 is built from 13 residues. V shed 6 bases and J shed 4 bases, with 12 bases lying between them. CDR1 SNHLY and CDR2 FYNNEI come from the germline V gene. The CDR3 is CASSDGRFYGYTF. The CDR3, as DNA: TGTGCCAGCAGCGACGGGAGATTCTATGGCTACACCTTC.

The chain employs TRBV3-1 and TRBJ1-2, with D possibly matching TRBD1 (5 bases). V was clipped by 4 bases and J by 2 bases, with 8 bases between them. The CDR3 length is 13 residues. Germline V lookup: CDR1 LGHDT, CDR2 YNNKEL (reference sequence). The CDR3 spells CASSLGLNYGYTF. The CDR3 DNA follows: TGTGCCAGCAGCCTGGGACTGAACTATGGCTACACCTTC.

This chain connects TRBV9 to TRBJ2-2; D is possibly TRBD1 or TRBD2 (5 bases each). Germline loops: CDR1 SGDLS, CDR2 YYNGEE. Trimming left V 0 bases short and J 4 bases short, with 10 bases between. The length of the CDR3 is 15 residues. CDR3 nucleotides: TGTGCCAGCAGCGTAGGATGGGGGATCACCGGGGAGCTGTTTTTT. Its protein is CASSVGWGITGELFF.

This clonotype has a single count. The CDR3 sequence: CASSYEGGFSKNIQYF. The CDR3 DNA follows: TGCGCCAGCAGCTATGAGGGGGGATTCTCCAAAAACATTCAGTACTTC. The V gene is TRBV5-1, the J gene TRBJ2-4; D possibly matches TRBD1 or TRBD2 (6 bases each). With 3 bases removed from V and 2 bases from J, the gap between germline ends came to 15 bases. Germline assignment: CDR1 SGHRS and CDR2 YFSETQ. CDR3 length: 16 residues. Supplemented by reference TRBV5-1 and TRBJ2-4, the full variable domain reads KAGVTQTPRYLIKTRGQQVTLSCSPISGHRSVSWYQQTPGQGLQFLFEYFSETQRNKGNFPGRFSGRQFSNSRSEMNVSTLELGDSALYLCASSYEGGFSKNIQYFGAGTRLSVL.

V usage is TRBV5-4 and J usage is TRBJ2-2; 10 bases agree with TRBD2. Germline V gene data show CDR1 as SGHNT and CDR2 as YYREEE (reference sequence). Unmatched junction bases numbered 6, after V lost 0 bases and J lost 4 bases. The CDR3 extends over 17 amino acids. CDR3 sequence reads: CASSLESGRAITGELFF. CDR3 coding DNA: TGTGCCAGCAGCTTGGAAAGCGGGAGGGCTATCACCGGGGAGCTGTTTTTT.